This is a list of T cell receptor beta chains from one sample in a study of shared clonotypes between healthy human individuals. The assay was immunoSEQ multiplex PCR, and TCRdb's table has in-frame clones only and misses some. This table holds about 1.5 million clones, about 98% found once. Sequencing input: naive CD4+ T cells sorted from blood. The origin of the receptors is a man aged 25 to 45 in good health. CDR3s include the opening cysteine and the closing phenylalanine or tryptophan. A D gene is named only where the DNA matches it firmly. Where a row states a size, it is once, few, many or the class of an expanded clone; other rows omit it.

size	V	J	D	CDR3	DNA
-	TRBV6-1	TRBJ2-2	TRBD2	CASSGSWSLAGAGELFF	TGTGCCAGCAGTGGAAGTTGGAGTCTAGCGGGTGCCGGGGAGCTGTTTTTT
-	TRBV4-3	TRBJ1-2	TRBD1	CASRPNQGAGGGYTF	TGCGCCAGCAGGCCAAATCAGGGGGCGGGAGGGGGCTACACCTTC
-	TRBV18	TRBJ2-5	TRBD2	CASSPLGGREETQYF	TGTGCCAGCTCACCACTTGGCGGGAGGGAAGAGACCCAGTACTTC
-	TRBV2	TRBJ2-1	TRBD2	CASKLTSGIYNEQFF	TGTGCCAGCAAACTTACTAGCGGAATTTACAATGAGCAGTTCTTC
-	TRBV2	TRBJ1-1	-	CASSAQPAGSGGTEAFF	TGTGCCAGCAGCGCCCAACCTGCAGGGTCGGGGGGCACTGAAGCTTTCTTT
-	TRBV11-2	TRBJ2-3	-	CASSNRAIGDTQYF	TGTGCCAGCAGCAATAGGGCCATAGGCGATACGCAGTATTTT
-	TRBV5-3	TRBJ2-1	-	CARSLVFPVGYEQFF	TGTGCCAGAAGCTTGGTATTCCCCGTGGGATATGAGCAGTTCTTC
-	TRBV28	TRBJ2-7	-	CASSLKEYEQYF	TGTGCCAGCAGTTTGAAAGAGTACGAGCAGTACTTC
-	TRBV25-1	TRBJ1-1	-	CASSDRKNTEAFF	TGTGCCAGCAGTGACCGGAAGAACACTGAAGCTTTCTTT
once	TRBV4-2	TRBJ2-1	-	CASSQDSHHRGLNNEQFF	TGTGCCAGCAGCCAAGACTCACATCACAGGGGACTCAACAATGAGCAGTTCTTC
-	TRBV28	TRBJ2-1	TRBD2	CASSPVAGGFNEQFF	TGTGCCAGCAGTCCCGTAGCGGGAGGGTTCAATGAGCAGTTCTTC
-	TRBV4-1	TRBJ1-1	-	CASSLLLLGRTEAFF	TGCGCCAGCAGCCTCTTACTACTGGGGAGGACTGAAGCTTTCTTT
-	TRBV18	TRBJ2-7	-	CASSPTGDGEQYF	TGTGCCAGCTCACCAACGGGGGATGGCGAGCAGTACTTC
-	TRBV7-6	TRBJ1-1	-	CASSSRAGTEAFF	TGTGCCAGCAGCTCCAGGGCGGGCACTGAAGCTTTCTTT
-	TRBV11-2	TRBJ1-5	-	CASSFHVGLFMGNQPQHF	TGTGCCAGCAGCTTTCACGTAGGCCTATTTATGGGCAATCAGCCCCAGCATTTT
few	TRBV2	TRBJ1-5	-	CASSANPGQPQHF	TGTGCCAGCAGTGCCAACCCGGGCCAGCCCCAGCATTTT
-	TRBV29-1	TRBJ2-1	-	CSVERRSSYNEQFF	TGCAGCGTTGAGAGGAGGAGCTCCTACAATGAGCAGTTCTTC
-	TRBV20-1	TRBJ2-5	-	CSAVSLNQYF	TGCAGTGCTGTGTCTCTCAACCAGTACTTC
-	TRBV28	TRBJ2-7	-	CASTGTYPPYEQYF	TGTGCCAGCACCGGGACTTACCCTCCCTACGAGCAGTACTTC
-	TRBV6-1	TRBJ2-1	TRBD2	CASSEGGRGQFF	TGTGCCAGCAGTGAAGGGGGGAGGGGGCAGTTCTTC
-	TRBV5-1	TRBJ2-7	-	CASSWGDGYEQYF	TGCGCCAGCAGCTGGGGGGACGGCTACGAGCAGTACTTC
once	TRBV10-2	TRBJ1-1	-	CASSDGWNTEAFF	TGCGCCAGCAGTGACGGTTGGAACACTGAAGCTTTCTTT
-	TRBV28	TRBJ1-2	-	CASSGTIRRSYGYTF	TGTGCCAGCAGCGGGACAATAAGGCGGAGCTATGGCTACACCTTC
-	TRBV5-1	TRBJ2-7	-	CASSFGDGVYEQYF	TGCGCCAGCAGCTTTGGGGACGGAGTCTACGAGCAGTACTTC
-	TRBV28	TRBJ2-7	TRBD1	CASSLQGAVAEQYF	TGTGCCAGCAGTTTACAGGGGGCTGTTGCCGAGCAGTACTTC
-	TRBV7-9	TRBJ2-7	-	CASSPGGPYEQYF	TGTGCCAGCAGCCCAGGGGGGCCCTACGAGCAGTACTTC
-	TRBV5-5	TRBJ2-7	-	CASSLGRTSYEQYF	TGTGCCAGCAGCCTTGGACGGACCTCCTACGAGCAGTACTTC
-	TRBV29-1	TRBJ2-3	-	CSVEVGLDPDTQYF	TGCAGCGTTGAAGTGGGGTTAGATCCAGATACGCAGTATTTT
-	TRBV18	TRBJ2-7	-	CASSPPGPYEQYF	TGTGCCAGCTCACCCCCGGGACCTTACGAGCAGTACTTC
-	TRBV2	TRBJ1-2	-	CASSVTATGYTF	TGTGCCAGCAGTGTGACGGCTACTGGCTACACCTTC
-	TRBV5-5	TRBJ1-4	TRBD1	CASSFSGTENEKLFF	TGTGCCAGCAGCTTCTCCGGGACAGAGAATGAAAAACTGTTTTTT
-	TRBV28	TRBJ2-7	TRBD2	CASSLFPSGSYEQYF	TGTGCCAGCAGTTTATTTCCTAGCGGCTCCTACGAGCAGTACTTC
-	TRBV5-4	TRBJ1-1	-	CASSSVANTEAFF	TGTGCCAGCAGCTCTGTAGCGAACACTGAAGCTTTCTTT
-	TRBV7-2	TRBJ2-7	TRBD1	CASSLVRDRAYEQYF	TGTGCCAGCAGCTTAGTCCGGGACAGGGCCTACGAGCAGTACTTC
once	TRBV7-9	TRBJ2-1	-	CASSPRPSRAYNEQFF	TGTGCCAGCAGCCCCCGGCCGTCCAGGGCCTACAATGAGCAGTTCTTC
-	TRBV30	TRBJ2-4	-	CAWKDSRTYKNIQYF	TGTGCCTGGAAGGATTCCCGGACCTACAAAAACATTCAGTACTTC
-	TRBV5-1	TRBJ2-7	-	CASSLAGRYEQYF	TGCGCCAGCAGCTTGGCTGGTCGATACGAGCAGTACTTC
-	TRBV6-1	TRBJ2-7	-	CASSEIRQPSYEQYF	TGTGCCAGCAGTGAAATCCGACAGCCCTCCTACGAGCAGTACTTC
-	TRBV7-6	TRBJ1-1	-	CASSLGGGRSTEAFF	TGTGCCAGCAGCTTAGGAGGGGGGAGGAGTACTGAAGCTTTCTTT
-	TRBV30	TRBJ1-5	-	CAWSASSSDQPQHF	TGTGCCTGGAGTGCGTCTTCGTCGGATCAGCCCCAGCATTTT
-	TRBV4-1	TRBJ1-1	-	CASSQGVNTEAFF	TGCGCCAGCAGCCAAGGAGTGAACACTGAAGCTTTCTTT
-	TRBV7-2	TRBJ1-1	TRBD1	CASSLRQGGTEAFF	TGTGCCAGCAGCTTACGACAGGGAGGCACTGAAGCTTTCTTT
-	TRBV6-1	TRBJ2-3	-	CASRLFTKDTQYF	TGTGCCAGCAGACTATTTACCAAAGATACGCAGTATTTT
-	TRBV30	TRBJ1-1	TRBD1	CARGLHLALDRVGNTEAFF	TGTGCCCGTGGACTCCATCTCGCGCTAGACAGGGTGGGCAACACTGAAGCTTTCTTT
-	TRBV10-3	TRBJ2-2	TRBD1	CAINAGTGVTGELFF	TGTGCCATCAATGCCGGGACAGGGGTCACCGGGGAGCTGTTTTTT
-	TRBV29-1	TRBJ2-5	-	CSVGEGETQYF	TGCAGCGTTGGCGAGGGGGAGACCCAGTACTTC
-	TRBV30	TRBJ2-2	-	CAWSRGLTGELFF	TGTGCCTGGAGTAGGGGTCTGACCGGGGAGCTGTTTTTT
-	TRBV7-2	TRBJ1-5	-	CASSLVEGAQPQHF	TGTGCCAGCAGCTTAGTGGAGGGCGCCCAGCCCCAGCATTTT
-	TRBV9	TRBJ2-3	-	CASSVQGRTDTQYF	TGTGCCAGCAGCGTACAGGGGCGCACAGATACGCAGTATTTT
-	TRBV7-7	TRBJ2-2	TRBD2	CASSLSGDSNTGELFF	TGTGCTAGCAGCTTAAGCGGGGACTCGAACACCGGGGAGCTGTTTTTT
-	TRBV4-1	TRBJ1-3	-	CASSQETGSGNTIYF	TGCGCCAGCAGCCAAGAAACGGGATCTGGAAACACCATATATTTT
-	TRBV5-6	TRBJ1-2	-	CASRLASAYGYTF	TGTGCCAGCAGACTAGCCTCCGCCTATGGCTACACCTTC
-	TRBV18	TRBJ2-2	-	CASSPKAFHTGELFF	TGTGCCAGCTCACCGAAAGCGTTCCACACCGGGGAGCTGTTTTTT